The 5 T cell receptor beta chains below were found in one sample sequenced in a study of blood T cells in healthy people across ages. A J-beta primer mix and a sample-barcoded 5' primer were used in a second PCR of roughly 7 to 12 cycles. TCRdb passed the 5' RACE reads through MiXCR, listing each CDR3 protein once. Here the sample spans about 1.6 million distinct CDR3 sequences, about 35% being singletons. Material: blood. These receptors all stem from a woman aged 25 to 39 in good health.

This clonotype has a handful of counts. The genes are TRBV24-1 and TRBJ1-1; D possibly corresponds to TRBD1 (6 bases). The CDR3 is 12 residues long. The germline V and J ends were trimmed by 12 bases and 1 base, with 11 bases remaining between them. Germline V gene sequence: CDR1 KGHDR, CDR2 SFDVKD. For the CDR3, the DNA is TGTGCCGCCGAAGGGGGGAACACTGAAGCTTTCTTT. Translated, it gives CAAEGGNTEAFF.

This clonotype was found a few times. The chain uses TRBV20-1 and TRBJ2-5, with D possibly being TRBD1 or TRBD2 (5 bases each). The CDR3 consists of 16 residues. The V gene's germline CDR1 is DFQATT and CDR2 SNEGSKA (reference sequence). V gave up 3 bases and J gave up 0 bases, with 17 bases separating them. In DNA form, the CDR3 reads TGCAGTGCTAGGGAAGTAACGGGGCGGAACCAAGAGACCCAGTACTTC. Its protein is CSAREVTGRNQETQYF.

In its sample, this clonotype was seen a few times. CDR3 protein: CSARGSGPPYEQYF. The CDR3 bases are TGCAGTGCTCGGGGGTCAGGCCCCCCCTACGAGCAGTACTTC. This chain links TRBV20-1 with TRBJ2-7; D perhaps matches TRBD2 (6 bases). The V gene's germline CDR1 is DFQATT and CDR2 SNEGSKA (reference sequence). The length of the CDR3 is 14 residues. The germline V and J ends were trimmed by 5 bases and 2 bases, with 16 bases remaining between them.

The chain has TRBV5-1 and TRBJ1-1; D uncertain. V was cut by 2 bases and J by 4 bases, with 15 bases left in between. This CDR3 is 15 amino acids long. Germline assignment: CDR1 SGHRS and CDR2 YFSETQ. The CDR3 here is CASSFSTSPSTEAFF. CDR3 nucleotides: TGCGCCAGCAGCTTCAGTACCTCCCCGTCCACTGAAGCTTTCTTT.

The V and J genes are TRBV6-2 or TRBV6-3 and TRBJ2-5; TRBD2 aligns across 10 bases. CDR3 length: 17 amino acids. Looked up from germline, CDR1 is MNHEY and CDR2 is SVGEGT. J lost 5 bases, V lost 2 bases, and 11 bases had no gene match. CDR3 coding DNA: TGTGCCAGCAGTTACGGGGCTAGCGGGGGCCGAAGGGAGACCCAGTACTTC. Amino acid sequence: CASSYGASGGRRETQYF.